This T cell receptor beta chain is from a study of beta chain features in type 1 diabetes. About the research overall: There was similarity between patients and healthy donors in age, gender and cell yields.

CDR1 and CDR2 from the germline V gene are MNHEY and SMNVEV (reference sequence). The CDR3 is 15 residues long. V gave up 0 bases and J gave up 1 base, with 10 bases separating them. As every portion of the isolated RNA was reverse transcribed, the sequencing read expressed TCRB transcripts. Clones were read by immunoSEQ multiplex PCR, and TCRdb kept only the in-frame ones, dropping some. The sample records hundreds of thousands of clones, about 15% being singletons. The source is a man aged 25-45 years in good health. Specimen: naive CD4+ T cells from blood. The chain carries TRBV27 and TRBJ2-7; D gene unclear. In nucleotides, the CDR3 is TGTGCCAGCAGTTTATCAGTTAAGGTTTCCTACGAGCAGTACTTC. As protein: CASSLSVKVSYEQYF.